The 18 T cell receptor beta chains given below trace back to one sample, sequenced in a study of shared clonotypes between healthy human individuals. Using immunoSEQ multiplex PCR, the repertoire was profiled, and TCRdb retains in-frame clones only, with some absent. Counted here are 2,100,000 or so clones, roughly 95% occurring once; the ten biggest clones make up 0.1% to 0.15%. The source material was naive CD4+ T cells sorted from blood. Specified subset: CD45RA+ positively selected. The receptors derive from a man between 18 and 35 years old in good health.

The rearrangement uses TRBV27 and TRBJ2-7, with D possibly matching TRBD1 (5 bases). V lost 4 bases and J 3 bases, leaving 16 bases between the germline ends. Germline assignment: CDR1 MNHEY and CDR2 SMNVEV (reference sequence). The CDR3 runs to 15 residues. DNA of the CDR3: TGTGCCAGCAGTTCCCGGACACGGCTCCACTACGAGCAGTACTTC. This encodes CASSSRTRLHYEQYF.

The CDR3 DNA reads TGTGCCTGGAGTGTTGTGGCGGGAGGGCCCTTGGACGGGGAGCTGTTTTTT. It encodes CAWSVVAGGPLDGELFF. This sequence joins TRBV30 and TRBJ2-2; 9 bases align to TRBD2. J was trimmed by 7 bases and V by 0 bases; bases with no gene match: 12. The germline CDR1 and CDR2 sequences are GTSNPN and SVGIG (reference sequence). This CDR3 comprises 17 residues.

The rearrangement uses TRBV7-8 and TRBJ2-5; 8 bases match TRBD1. Unmatched junction bases numbered 6, after V lost 5 bases and J lost 7 bases. There are 13 residues in the CDR3. Germline values: CDR1 SGHVS, CDR2 FQNEAQ. CDR3 in amino acids: CASSESGTGTQYF. CDR3 DNA: TGTGCCAGCAGCGAATCCGGGACAGGGACCCAGTACTTC.

The V and J genes are TRBV5-1 and TRBJ1-6; no reliable D call. The CDR3 is 14 amino acids. CDR1 and CDR2 (germline): SGHRS, YFSETQ. The V end was cut by 4 bases, the J end by 0 bases, with 5 bases between. The CDR3 loop is CASSEISYNSPLHF. For the CDR3, the DNA is TGCGCCAGCAGCGAGATCTCCTATAATTCACCCCTCCACTTT.

This chain connects TRBV9 to TRBJ2-1, with TRBD2 identical over 9 bases. This CDR3 has 14 residues. Losses at the gene ends were 9 bases for V and 4 bases for J; bases not matched to a gene: 8. CDR1 and CDR2 (germline): SGDLS, YYNGEE. DNA for the CDR3: TGTGCCACTTCTAGAAGCGGGGGGTACAATGAGCAGTTCTTC. Its translation is CATSRSGGYNEQFF. The entire variable domain, with the rest obtained from reference TRBV9 and TRBJ2-1, is as follows: DSGVTQTPKHLITATGQRVTLRCSPRSGDLSVYWYQQSLDQGLQFLIQYYNGEERAKGNILERFSAQQFPDLHSELNLSSLELGDSALYFCATSRSGGYNEQFFGPGTRLTVL.

The rearrangement links TRBV27 to TRBJ2-7, with a tentative D call TRBD2 (5 bases). The CDR3 has 15 residues. The V gene's germline CDR1 is MNHEY and CDR2 SMNVEV (reference sequence). Between the trimmed V and J ends, which lost 5 bases and 3 bases, there was a span of 17 bases. The CDR3 here is CASSPSVRAHYEQYF. CDR3 DNA: TGTGCCAGCAGTCCCTCCGTGAGGGCGCACTACGAGCAGTACTTC.

V usage is TRBV9 and J usage is TRBJ2-7, with 7 bases identical to TRBD2. CDR3 length equals 15 residues. The junction had 6 bases not matched to a gene; V was cut back by 0 bases and J by 3 bases. Germline V gives CDR1 SGDLS, CDR2 YYNGEE. The CDR3 sequence is CASSVGWGGSYEQYF. The CDR3 nucleotides are TGTGCCAGCAGCGTAGGATGGGGGGGAAGCTACGAGCAGTACTTC.

V and J are TRBV30 and TRBJ2-3; 14 positions match TRBD2. J gave up 7 bases and V 5 bases, and 5 bases lay outside the gene matches. Germline assignment: CDR1 GTSNPN and CDR2 SVGIG (reference sequence). The CDR3 covers 14 residues. CDR3 loop: CAWGGLAGVNTQYF. CDR3 nucleotides: TGTGCCTGGGGGGGACTAGCGGGAGTAAATACGCAGTATTTT.

V and J are TRBV4-1 and TRBJ2-7; TRBD1 matches 8 bases. Germline V lookup: CDR1 MGHRA, CDR2 YSYEKL. V gave up 0 bases and J gave up 5 bases; unmatched junction bases: 12. The CDR3 is 17 residues long. CDR3: CASSQDTPWQGANEQYF. The DNA for the CDR3 is TGCGCCAGCAGCCAAGATACTCCATGGCAGGGGGCCAACGAGCAGTACTTC.

The chain recombines TRBV5-4 with TRBJ2-5, with D perhaps TRBD1 (5 bases). Germline V CDR1 and CDR2: SGHNT, YYREEE (reference sequence). V was cut by 3 bases and J by 2 bases, with 11 bases left in between. The CDR3 has 14 residues. The CDR3 sequence is CASSSTQGQETQYF. The CDR3 DNA sequence: TGTGCCAGCAGCTCGACCCAGGGACAAGAGACCCAGTACTTC.

The chain links TRBV4-3 to TRBJ1-5; D remains ambiguous. This CDR3 spans 15 amino acids. The V gene's germline CDR1 is LGHNA and CDR2 YSLEER. The ends were cut back, 0 bases at V and 5 bases at J, with 11 bases in the middle. This CDR3 is CASSQDSLSYQPQHF. The CDR3 DNA sequence: TGCGCCAGCAGCCAAGATAGCTTGTCCTATCAGCCCCAGCATTTT.

The rearrangement links TRBV5-4 to TRBJ1-2; 8 bases match TRBD1. Trimming removed 3 bases from V and 7 bases from J; junction bases left unmatched: 11. Germline values: CDR1 SGHNT, CDR2 YYREEE (reference sequence). This CDR3 region has 15 residues. CDR3 coding DNA: TGTGCCAGCAGCTCAAAAGGACAGGGATGGGGTGGCTACACCTTC. Its translation: CASSSKGQGWGGYTF.

The genes are TRBV28 and TRBJ1-2; D is uncertain. CDR1 and CDR2 (germline): MDHEN, SYDVKM. CDR3 length equals 13 residues. V gave up 5 bases and J gave up 4 bases, with 11 bases separating them. The CDR3 loop reads CASSPGSFYGYTF. The CDR3 bases are TGTGCCAGCAGTCCCGGGAGTTTCTATGGCTACACCTTC.

V is TRBV10-2 and J is TRBJ1-2, with 7 nucleotides matching TRBD1. This CDR3 has 18 residues. V trimming: 2 bases; J trimming: 4 bases; junction bases outside the gene matches: 16. The germline V gene encodes CDR1 WSHSY and CDR2 SAAADI. CDR3 DNA sequence: TGCGCCAGCAGTGAGATCGGGATGACAGGGAAAACGTTCTATGGCTACACCTTC. Translated: CASSEIGMTGKTFYGYTF.

The genes are TRBV7-3 and TRBJ1-1, with 8 nucleotides matching TRBD1. After removal of 6 bases from V and 5 bases from J, the junction contained 5 bases not matched to a gene. Germline CDR1 reads SGHTA; CDR2 reads FQGTGA. The CDR3 covers 13 residues. The CDR3 nucleotides are TGTGCCAGCAGTACAGGGGGTGGTACTGAAGCTTTCTTT. Translating it yields CASSTGGGTEAFF.

On this clone itself: This sample includes further DNA sequences coding for the same CDR3. The V gene is TRBV18, the J gene TRBJ1-3; tentatively, D is TRBD1 (6 bases). The CDR3 is 14 residues long. Germline CDR1 is KGHSH and CDR2 is LQKENI. With 3 bases removed from V and 3 bases from J, the gap between germline ends came to 9 bases. For the CDR3, the DNA is TGTGCCAGCTCACCGGGGACACTTGGAAACACCATATATTTT. Encoded protein: CASSPGTLGNTIYF.

J is TRBJ2-2 and V is TRBV5-1; D may be TRBD2 (6 bases). The V end was cut by 3 bases, the J end by 2 bases, with 17 bases between. The germline gives CDR1 SGHRS, CDR2 YFSETQ. This CDR3 is built from 17 residues. CDR3 nucleotides: TGCGCCAGCAGCTCGACCATACTAGCAGCTAACACCGGGGAGCTGTTTTTT. It is translated as CASSSTILAANTGELFF.

The genes are TRBV29-1 and TRBJ1-2; no clear D gene. The germline V and J ends were trimmed by 6 bases and 4 bases, with 24 bases remaining between them. The CDR3 runs 16 residues. Germline CDR1 and CDR2: SQVTM and ANQGSEA. Here the CDR3 reads CSVRLQSTPGSYGYTF. In nucleotides, the CDR3 is TGCAGCGTACGACTACAATCAACGCCGGGGAGCTATGGCTACACCTTC. Full variable domain (outside the CDR3, taken from reference TRBV29-1 and TRBJ1-2): SAVISQKPSRDICQRGTSLTIQCQVDSQVTMMFWYRQQPGQSLTLIATANQGSEATYESGFVIDKFPISRPNLTFSTLTVSNMSPEDSSIYLCSVRLQSTPGSYGYTFGSGTRLTVV.